These T cell receptor beta chains were read from a single sample in a study of response to subunit inactivated influenza vaccine. From the RT-PCR reads, TCRdb called clonotypes with MiXCR, one entry per CDR3 protein. The sample lists roughly 500,000 distinct CDR3 sequences; 25% were seen once. The sequencing here drew on CD4+ T cells sorted from PBMCs, taken around 5 days after vaccination. Source of these receptors: a man aged 45-60 years who received an inactivated influenza vaccine. Each CDR3 is given with its conserved first and last residue. D genes are given only for firm matches. Rows give clone size only sometimes, using once, few, many, or a class for an expanded clone.

J	D	V	size	CDR3	DNA
TRBJ1-5	-	TRBV6-1	-	CASFLGGASNQPQHF	TGTGCCAGCTTCTTGGGGGGGGCAAGCAATCAGCCCCAGCATTTT
TRBJ2-7	-	TRBV20-1	-	CSARAPSPHEQYF	TGCAGTGCTAGAGCCCCCAGCCCGCACGAGCAGTACTTC
TRBJ1-4	-	TRBV15	few	CATSRDLGGWNEKLFF	TGTGCCACCAGCAGAGATTTAGGGGGTTGGAATGAAAAACTGTTTTTT
TRBJ2-2	TRBD1	TRBV9	few	CASSDDRVRTGELFF	TGTGCCAGCAGCGACGACAGGGTGAGAACCGGGGAGCTGTTTTTT
TRBJ1-1	-	TRBV2	-	CASRGDTQTAEAFF	TGTGCCAGCCGGGGCGATACGCAAACGGCTGAAGCTTTCTTT
TRBJ2-1	TRBD2	TRBV5-5	few	CASSLVPAGTTYNEQFF	TGTGCCAGCAGCTTGGTGCCAGCGGGGACTACCTACAATGAGCAGTTCTTC
TRBJ2-1	-	TRBV6-5	-	CASSYGAGTTSSYNEQFF	TGTGCCAGCAGTTACGGGGCCGGGACGACGAGCTCCTACAATGAGCAGTTCTTC
TRBJ1-1	-	TRBV5-1	few	CASSLSGDTEAFF	TGTGCCAGCAGCTTATCGGGGGACACTGAAGCTTTCTTT
TRBJ2-2	TRBD1	TRBV5-1	-	CASSSGTGGGTGELFF	TGCGCCAGCAGCTCAGGGACAGGGGGCGGCACCGGGGAGCTGTTTTTT
TRBJ2-3	-	TRBV4-2	few	CASSQSQRTDTQYF	TGTGCCAGCAGCCAAAGTCAAAGAACAGATACGCAGTATTTT
TRBJ1-1	-	TRBV6-6	few	CASSIRGSEAFF	TGTGCCAGCAGTATACGAGGGTCTGAAGCTTTCTTT
TRBJ2-4	-	TRBV20-1	few	CSARDRNIQYF	TGCAGTGCTAGGGACCGAAACATTCAGTACTTC
TRBJ2-7	-	TRBV5-6	-	CASSLGALVFYEQYF	TGTGCCAGCAGCTTGGGGGCCTTGGTGTTCTACGAGCAGTACTTC
TRBJ2-3	TRBD2	TRBV12-3/TRBV12-4	few	CASSPLAGGGTDTQYF	TGTGCCAGCAGTCCCCTAGCGGGAGGTGGCACAGATACGCAGTATTTT
TRBJ1-2	-	TRBV4-2	-	CASSQDSAYGYTF	TGTGCCAGCAGCCAAGATTCGGCCTATGGCTACACCTTC
TRBJ2-1	-	TRBV12-3/TRBV12-4	-	CASSPSGDEQFF	TGTGCCAGCAGCCCCTCAGGTGATGAGCAGTTCTTC